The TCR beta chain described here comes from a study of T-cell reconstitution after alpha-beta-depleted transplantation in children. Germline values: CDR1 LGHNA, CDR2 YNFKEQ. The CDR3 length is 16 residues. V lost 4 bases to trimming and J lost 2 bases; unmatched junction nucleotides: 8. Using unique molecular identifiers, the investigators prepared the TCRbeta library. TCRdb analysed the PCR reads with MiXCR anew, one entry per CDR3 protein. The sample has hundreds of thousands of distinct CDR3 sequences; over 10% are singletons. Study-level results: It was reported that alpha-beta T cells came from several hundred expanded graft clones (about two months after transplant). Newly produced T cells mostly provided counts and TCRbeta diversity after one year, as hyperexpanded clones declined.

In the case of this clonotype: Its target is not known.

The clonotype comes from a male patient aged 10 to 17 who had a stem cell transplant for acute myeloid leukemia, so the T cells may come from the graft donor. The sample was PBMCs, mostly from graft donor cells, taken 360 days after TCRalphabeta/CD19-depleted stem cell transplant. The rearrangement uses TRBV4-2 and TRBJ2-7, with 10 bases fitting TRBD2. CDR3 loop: CASSPSGRAGTYEQYF. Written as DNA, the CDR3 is TGTGCCAGCAGCCCCAGCGGGAGGGCCGGAACCTACGAGCAGTACTTC.